The sequence of this T cell receptor (beta chain) was determined in a study of cytomegalovirus exposure and HLA in healthy donors. Findings and limits, study-wide: Among the CMV-associated chains, a few were confirmed in vitro as specific for CMV antigens.

Comment on this clone: Its antigen is unknown.

Profiling relied on immunoSEQ multiplex PCR, and the TCRdb table lists in-frame clones only, not all of them. This table has about 120,000 clones, roughly 90% appearing once. This CDR3 region has 12 residues. Germline loops: CDR1 MNHNY, CDR2 SVGAGI (reference sequence). The ends lost 10 bases at V and 2 bases at J; junction bases unmatched: 5. Material for sequencing was PBMCs. The receptor's source is a woman between 18 and 30 years old in good health and CMV-seropositive. V usage is TRBV6-6 and J usage is TRBJ2-7; 7 nucleotides line up with TRBD1. CDR3 coding DNA: TGTGCCACACGGACAGGACCCTACGAGCAGTACTTC. As protein: CATRTGPYEQYF.